Listed below are T cell receptor beta chains from one sample, sequenced in a study of cytomegalovirus exposure and HLA in healthy donors. Clones were sequenced by immunoSEQ multiplex PCR, and TCRdb holds only the in-frame ones, with some missing. The data hold 220,000 or so clones, with 75% to 90% observed a single time. Material: PBMCs. These receptors originate from a woman aged 18-30 years in good health and CMV-seronegative. Both conserved end residues are part of each CDR3.

TRBV29-1	CSVDPGGEGAFF
TRBV27	CASSSTLGTEAFF
TRBV27	CASSLIRTMNTEAFF
TRBV14	CASSPLGQGPKQGGYTF
TRBV6-5	CASSYSRKGNEKLFF
TRBV5-1	CASSFGTAGTNEAFF
TRBV5-1	CASSYRDDNYGYTF
TRBV4-1	CASSPNFGQGVNQPQHF
TRBV28	CASSLNWGEKLFF
TRBV28	CASSLGTGGYTF
TRBV19	CASSGGLSYEQYF
TRBV2	CASSGEVAYEQYF
TRBV18	CASSRIQETQYF
TRBV6-1	CASSEAGKRRGEAFF
TRBV28	CASSPFAGAGNEQFF
TRBV6-1	CASRETVTYEQYF
TRBV2	CASSSRIQETQYF
TRBV5-4	CASSAVIAGEEQFF
TRBV2	CASSESVYNEQFF
TRBV7-6	CASSSGTLNTEAFF
TRBV29-1	CSARQGVNQPQHF
TRBV29-1	CSVEEIPGDSYNEQFF
TRBV7-3	CASSPRDSPNEQFF
TRBV19	CASRGRNYGYTF
TRBV4-1	CASSQDSSRSSNQPQHF
TRBV13	CASRLAGGPREQYF
TRBV5-6	CASSFSPGRGLQLFF
TRBV2	CASSGGANYGYTF
TRBV6-5	CASSRQGGSSGELFF
TRBV25-1	CASSESGRASGGYTF